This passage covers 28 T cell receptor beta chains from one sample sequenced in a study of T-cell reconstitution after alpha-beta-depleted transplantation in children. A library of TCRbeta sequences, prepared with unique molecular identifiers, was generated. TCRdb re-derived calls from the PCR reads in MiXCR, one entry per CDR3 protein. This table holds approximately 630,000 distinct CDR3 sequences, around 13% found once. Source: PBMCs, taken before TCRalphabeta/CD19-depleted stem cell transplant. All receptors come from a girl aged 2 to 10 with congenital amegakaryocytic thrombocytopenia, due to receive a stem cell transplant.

As DNA, the CDR3 is TGTGCCAGCAGCGCCAGGGACTCCGATGAGCAGTTCTTC. It encodes CASSARDSDEQFF. The J gene is TRBJ2-1, the V gene TRBV7-9; TRBD2 might be the D (6 bases). Trimming shortened V by 5 bases and J by 8 bases, and 13 bases separated the two germline ends. The CDR3 has 13 residues. Germline V gene sequence: CDR1 SEHNR, CDR2 FQNEAQ (reference sequence).

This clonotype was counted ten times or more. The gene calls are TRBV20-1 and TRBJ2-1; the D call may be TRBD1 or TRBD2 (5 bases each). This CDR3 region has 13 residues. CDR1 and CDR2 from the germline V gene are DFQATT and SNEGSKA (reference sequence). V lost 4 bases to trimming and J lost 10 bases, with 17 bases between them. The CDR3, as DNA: TGCAGTGCTAACCGGGACGGTGGTCGGGAGCAGTTCTTC. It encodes CSANRDGGREQFF.

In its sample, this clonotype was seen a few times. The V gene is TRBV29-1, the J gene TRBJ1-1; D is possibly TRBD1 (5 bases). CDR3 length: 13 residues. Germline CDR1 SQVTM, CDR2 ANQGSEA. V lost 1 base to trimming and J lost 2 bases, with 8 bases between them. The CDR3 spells CSVEGGTNTEAFF. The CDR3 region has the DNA TGCAGCGTTGAAGGAGGGACCAACACTGAAGCTTTCTTT.

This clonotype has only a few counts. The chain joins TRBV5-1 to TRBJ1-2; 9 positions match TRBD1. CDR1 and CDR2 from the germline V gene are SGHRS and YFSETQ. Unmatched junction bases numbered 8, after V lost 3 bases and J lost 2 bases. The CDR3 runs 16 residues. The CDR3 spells CASSSTGTGSNYGYTF. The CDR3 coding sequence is TGCGCCAGCAGCTCGACCGGGACAGGGTCGAACTATGGCTACACCTTC.

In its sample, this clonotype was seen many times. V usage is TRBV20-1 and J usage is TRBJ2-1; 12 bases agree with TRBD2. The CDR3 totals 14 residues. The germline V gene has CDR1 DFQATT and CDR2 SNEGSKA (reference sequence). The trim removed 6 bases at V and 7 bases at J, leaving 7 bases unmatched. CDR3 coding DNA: TGCAGTGCCCAACTAGCGGGAGGAAAGAATGAGCAGTTCTTC. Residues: CSAQLAGGKNEQFF.

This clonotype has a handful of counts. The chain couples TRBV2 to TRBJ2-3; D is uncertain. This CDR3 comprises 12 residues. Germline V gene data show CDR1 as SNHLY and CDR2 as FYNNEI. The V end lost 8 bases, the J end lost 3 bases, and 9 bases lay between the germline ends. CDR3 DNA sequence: TGTGCCAGCCGTTTATTAACAGATACGCAGTATTTT. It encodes CASRLLTDTQYF.

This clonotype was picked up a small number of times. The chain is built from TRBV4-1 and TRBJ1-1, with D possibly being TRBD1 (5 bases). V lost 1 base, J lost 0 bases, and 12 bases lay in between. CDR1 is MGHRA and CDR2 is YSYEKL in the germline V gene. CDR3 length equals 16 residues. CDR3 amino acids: CASSQVPGGVNTEAFF. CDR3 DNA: TGCGCCAGCAGCCAAGTCCCCGGGGGGGTGAACACTGAAGCTTTCTTT.

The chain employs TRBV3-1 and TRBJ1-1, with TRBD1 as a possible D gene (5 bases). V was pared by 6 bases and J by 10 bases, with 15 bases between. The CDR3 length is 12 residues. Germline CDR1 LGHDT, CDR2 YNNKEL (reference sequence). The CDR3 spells CASSLGTGSAFF. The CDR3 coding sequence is TGTGCCAGCAGTCTGGGAACAGGTTCAGCTTTCTTT. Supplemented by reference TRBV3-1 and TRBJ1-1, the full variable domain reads DTAVSQTPKYLVTQMGNDKSIKCEQNLGHDTMYWYKQDSKKFLKIMFSYNNKELIINETVPNRFSPKSPDKAHLNLHINSLELGDSAVYFCASSLGTGSAFFGQGTRLTVV.

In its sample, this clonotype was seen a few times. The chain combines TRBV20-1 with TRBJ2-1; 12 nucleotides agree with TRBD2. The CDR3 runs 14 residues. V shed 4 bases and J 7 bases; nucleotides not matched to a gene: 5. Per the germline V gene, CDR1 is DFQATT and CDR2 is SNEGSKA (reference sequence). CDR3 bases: TGCAGTGCTACAAGGACTAGCGGGATAAATGAGCAGTTCTTC. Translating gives CSATRTSGINEQFF.

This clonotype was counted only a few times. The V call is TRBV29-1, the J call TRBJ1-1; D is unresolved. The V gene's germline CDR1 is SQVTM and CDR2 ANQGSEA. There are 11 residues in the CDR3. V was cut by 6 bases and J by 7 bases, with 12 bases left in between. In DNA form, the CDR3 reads TGCAGCGTGAGATCAGGCCTTGAAGCTTTCTTT. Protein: CSVRSGLEAFF.

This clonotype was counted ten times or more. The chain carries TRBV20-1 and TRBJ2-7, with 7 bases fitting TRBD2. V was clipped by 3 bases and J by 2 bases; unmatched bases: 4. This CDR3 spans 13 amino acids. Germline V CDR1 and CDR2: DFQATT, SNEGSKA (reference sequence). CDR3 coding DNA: TGCAGTGCTAGTACTAGCGAGGCCTACGAGCAGTACTTC. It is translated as CSASTSEAYEQYF.

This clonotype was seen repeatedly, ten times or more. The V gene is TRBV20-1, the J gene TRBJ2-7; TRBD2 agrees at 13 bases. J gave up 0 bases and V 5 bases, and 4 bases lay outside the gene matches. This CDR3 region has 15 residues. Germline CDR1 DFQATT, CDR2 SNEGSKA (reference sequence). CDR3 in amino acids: CSASGTSGTSYEQYF. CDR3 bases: TGCAGTGCTTCCGGGACTAGCGGGACCTCCTACGAGCAGTACTTC.

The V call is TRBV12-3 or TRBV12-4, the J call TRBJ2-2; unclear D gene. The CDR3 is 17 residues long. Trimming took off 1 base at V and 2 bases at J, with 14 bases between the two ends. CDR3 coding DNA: TGTGCCAGCAGTTTAGGTAGTACTGGTTATAACACCGGGGAGCTGTTTTTT. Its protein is CASSLGSTGYNTGELFF.

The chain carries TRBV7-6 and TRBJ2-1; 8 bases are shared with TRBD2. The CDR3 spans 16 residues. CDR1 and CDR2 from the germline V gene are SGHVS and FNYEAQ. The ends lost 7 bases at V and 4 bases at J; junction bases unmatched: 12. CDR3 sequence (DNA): TGTGCCAGCACCCTGACCTTAGCGGGAACTTACAATGAGCAGTTCTTC. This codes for CASTLTLAGTYNEQFF. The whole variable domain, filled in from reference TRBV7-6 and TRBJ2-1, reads GAGVSQSPRYKVTKRGQDVALRCDPISGHVSLYWYRQALGQGPEFLTYFNYEAQQDKSGLPNDRFSAERPEGSISTLTIQRTEQRDSAMYRCASTLTLAGTYNEQFFGPGTRLTVL.

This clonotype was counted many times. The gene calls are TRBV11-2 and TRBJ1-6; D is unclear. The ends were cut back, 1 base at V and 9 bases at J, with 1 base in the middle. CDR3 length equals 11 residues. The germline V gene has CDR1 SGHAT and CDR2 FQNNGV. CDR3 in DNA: TGTGCCAGCAGCTTAGTTTCACCCCTCCACTTT. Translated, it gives CASSLVSPLHF.

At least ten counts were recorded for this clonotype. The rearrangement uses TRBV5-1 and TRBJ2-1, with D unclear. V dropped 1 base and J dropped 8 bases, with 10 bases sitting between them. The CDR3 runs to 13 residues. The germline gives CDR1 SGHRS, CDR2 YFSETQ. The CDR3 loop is CASSLIRWDEQFF. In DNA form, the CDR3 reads TGCGCCAGCAGCTTGATTCGGTGGGATGAGCAGTTCTTC.

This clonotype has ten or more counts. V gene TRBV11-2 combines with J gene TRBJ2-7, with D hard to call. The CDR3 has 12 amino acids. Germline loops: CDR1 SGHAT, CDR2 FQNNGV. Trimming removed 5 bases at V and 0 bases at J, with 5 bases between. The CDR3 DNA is TGTGCCAGCAGCCCAATCTCCTACGAGCAGTACTTC. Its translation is CASSPISYEQYF. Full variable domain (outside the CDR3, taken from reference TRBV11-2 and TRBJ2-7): EAGVAQSPRYKIIEKRQSVAFWCNPISGHATLYWYQQILGQGPKLLIQFQNNGVVDDSQLPKDRFSAERLKGVDSTLKIQPAKLEDSAVYLCASSPISYEQYFGPGTRLTVT.

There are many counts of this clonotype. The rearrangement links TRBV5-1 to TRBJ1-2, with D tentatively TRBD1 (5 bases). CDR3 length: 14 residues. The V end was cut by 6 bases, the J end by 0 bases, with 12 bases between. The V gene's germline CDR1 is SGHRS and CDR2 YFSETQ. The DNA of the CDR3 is TGCGCCAGCACGACGACAGCCTCTAACTATGGCTACACCTTC. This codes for CASTTTASNYGYTF.

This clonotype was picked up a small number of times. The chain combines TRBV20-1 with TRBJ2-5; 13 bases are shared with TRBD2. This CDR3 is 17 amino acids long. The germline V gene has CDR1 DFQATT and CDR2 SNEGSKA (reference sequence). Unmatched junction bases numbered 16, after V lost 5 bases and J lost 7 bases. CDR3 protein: CSAAGTSGKEGPRTQYF. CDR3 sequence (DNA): TGCAGTGCTGCCGGGACTAGCGGGAAAGAGGGACCTCGGACCCAGTACTTC.

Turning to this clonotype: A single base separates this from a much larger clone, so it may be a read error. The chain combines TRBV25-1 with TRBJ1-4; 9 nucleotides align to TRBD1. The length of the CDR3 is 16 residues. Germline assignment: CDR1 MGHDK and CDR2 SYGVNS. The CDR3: CASRRGQGGTNGKLFF. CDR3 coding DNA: TGTGCCAGCAGGAGGGGACAGGGAGGAACTAATGGAAAACTGTTTTTT.

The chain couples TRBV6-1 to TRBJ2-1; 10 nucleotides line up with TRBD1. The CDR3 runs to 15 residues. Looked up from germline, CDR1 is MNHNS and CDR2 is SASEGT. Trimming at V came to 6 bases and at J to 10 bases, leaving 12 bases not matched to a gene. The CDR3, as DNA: TGTGCCAGCAGCAAGCCGGGACAGGGGTTCGGCGAGCAGTTCTTC. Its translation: CASSKPGQGFGEQFF.

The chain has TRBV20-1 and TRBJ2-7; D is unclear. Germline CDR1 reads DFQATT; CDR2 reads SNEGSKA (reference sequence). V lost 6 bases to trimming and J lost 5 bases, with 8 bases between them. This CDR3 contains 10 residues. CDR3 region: CSAVLNEQYF. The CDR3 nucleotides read TGCAGTGCCGTCTTGAACGAGCAGTACTTC.

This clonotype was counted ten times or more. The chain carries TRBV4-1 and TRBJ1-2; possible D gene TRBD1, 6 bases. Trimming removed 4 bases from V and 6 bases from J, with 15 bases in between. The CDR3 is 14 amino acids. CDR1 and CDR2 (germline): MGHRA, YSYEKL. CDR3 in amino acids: CASSLRTGKHGYTF. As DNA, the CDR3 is TGCGCCAGCAGCCTCCGAACAGGGAAGCATGGCTACACCTTC.

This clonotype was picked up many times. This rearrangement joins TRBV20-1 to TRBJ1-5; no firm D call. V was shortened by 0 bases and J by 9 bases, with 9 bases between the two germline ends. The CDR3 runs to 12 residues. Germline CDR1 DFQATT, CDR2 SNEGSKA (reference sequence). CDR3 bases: TGCAGTGCTAGAGAAGGAGGGTCGCCCCAGCATTTT. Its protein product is CSAREGGSPQHF.

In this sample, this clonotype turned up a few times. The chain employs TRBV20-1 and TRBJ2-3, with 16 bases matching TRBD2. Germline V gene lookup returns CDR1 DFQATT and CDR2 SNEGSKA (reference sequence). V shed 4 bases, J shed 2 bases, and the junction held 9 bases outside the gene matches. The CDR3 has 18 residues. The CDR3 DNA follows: TGCAGTGCTATGGGACTAGCGGGAGGGCCTGTGAACACAGATACGCAGTATTTT. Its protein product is CSAMGLAGGPVNTDTQYF.

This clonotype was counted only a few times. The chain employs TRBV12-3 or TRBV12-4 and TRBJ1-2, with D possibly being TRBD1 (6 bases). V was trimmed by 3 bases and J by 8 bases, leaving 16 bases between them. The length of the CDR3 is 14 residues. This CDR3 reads CASSFPTGRQGYTF. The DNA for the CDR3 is TGTGCCAGCAGTTTTCCCACAGGGCGTCAGGGCTACACCTTC.

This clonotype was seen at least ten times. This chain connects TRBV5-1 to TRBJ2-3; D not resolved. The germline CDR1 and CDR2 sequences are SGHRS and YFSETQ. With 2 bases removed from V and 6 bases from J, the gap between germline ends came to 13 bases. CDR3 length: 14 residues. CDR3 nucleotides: TGCGCCAGCAGCTTACAAACAACTACGGATACGCAGTATTTT. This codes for CASSLQTTTDTQYF.

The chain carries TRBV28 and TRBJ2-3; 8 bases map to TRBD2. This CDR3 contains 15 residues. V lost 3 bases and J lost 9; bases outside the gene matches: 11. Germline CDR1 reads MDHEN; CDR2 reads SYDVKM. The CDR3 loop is CASSFGGEGKKTQYF. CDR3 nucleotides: TGTGCCAGCAGTTTCGGGGGGGAAGGGAAGAAGACGCAGTATTTT.